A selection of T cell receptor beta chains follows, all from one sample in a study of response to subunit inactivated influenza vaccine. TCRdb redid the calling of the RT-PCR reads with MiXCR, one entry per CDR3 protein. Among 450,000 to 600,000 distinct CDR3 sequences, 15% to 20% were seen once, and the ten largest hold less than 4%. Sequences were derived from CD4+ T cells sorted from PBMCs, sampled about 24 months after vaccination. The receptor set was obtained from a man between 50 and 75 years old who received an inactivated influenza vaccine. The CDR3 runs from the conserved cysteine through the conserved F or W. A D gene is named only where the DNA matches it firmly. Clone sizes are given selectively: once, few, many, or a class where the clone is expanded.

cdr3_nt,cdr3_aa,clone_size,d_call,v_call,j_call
TGTGCCAGCAGCTTTGCTTGGAACACTGAAGCTTTCTTT,CASSFAWNTEAFF,few,.,TRBV12-3/TRBV12-4,TRBJ1-1
TGCGCCAGCGACTCGCGGGCGAGCTCCTACGAGCAGTACTTC,CASDSRASSYEQYF,few,.,TRBV10-2,TRBJ2-7
TGTGCCAGCCTCGGGAGGGGAGGTAACAGGGGTGAGCAGTTCTTC,CASLGRGGNRGEQFF,.,.,TRBV3-1,TRBJ2-1
TGTGCCAGCAGCCCACTGCGGGGGGACCGGCATGAGCAGTTCTTC,CASSPLRGDRHEQFF,few,TRBD2,TRBV3-1,TRBJ2-1
TGCAGTGCAAGGACTAGCGGTTACAATGAGCAGTTCTTC,CSARTSGYNEQFF,many,TRBD2,TRBV20-1,TRBJ2-1
TGCAGTGCTAGAGTAAATTTACAGGGCTACGAGCAGTACTTC,CSARVNLQGYEQYF,few,.,TRBV20-1,TRBJ2-7
TGCAGTGCTAGAAGACGGGACAGGGGCCCTAACAATGAGCAGTTCTTC,CSARRRDRGPNNEQFF,.,TRBD1,TRBV20-1,TRBJ2-1
TGCGCCAGCAGCCACGCGGACGGGGGAGGTGAAAAACTGTTTTTT,CASSHADGGGEKLFF,.,.,TRBV4-3,TRBJ1-4
TGCAGCGTTACCAGTTCTAATCAGCCCCAGCATTTT,CSVTSSNQPQHF,few,.,TRBV29-1,TRBJ1-5
TGTGCCAGCAGTTCGGACCGGACGCAGTATTTT,CASSSDRTQYF,few,.,TRBV28,TRBJ2-3
TGTGCCAGCAGACCGGGGACAAAACAAGAGACCCAGTACTTC,CASRPGTKQETQYF,.,.,TRBV3-1,TRBJ2-5
TGTGCCAGCAGCTTAGCCAGGCACTCCTACGAGCAGTACTTC,CASSLARHSYEQYF,.,.,TRBV7-2,TRBJ2-7
TGCGCCAGCAGCCAAGGACCGGGAGTAGCGGGGTTAGAGACCCAGTACTTC,CASSQGPGVAGLETQYF,.,TRBD2,TRBV4-3,TRBJ2-5
TGTGCCTGGAGTTGGAGCGGGGGCGGGGATACGCAGTATTTT,CAWSWSGGGDTQYF,few,TRBD2,TRBV30,TRBJ2-3
TGCAGCGTTGGTGGCAGAGGCTCCTACAATGAGCAGTTCTTC,CSVGGRGSYNEQFF,.,.,TRBV29-1,TRBJ2-1
TGTGCCAGCAGCCAAGATGCACTAGCGGGACGGTATGAGCAGTTCTTC,CASSQDALAGRYEQFF,.,TRBD2,TRBV3-1,TRBJ2-1
TGTGCCAGCAGCTTCCCCTCACAAGAGACCCAGTACTTC,CASSFPSQETQYF,few,.,TRBV7-2,TRBJ2-5
TGTGCCAGCAGTGCCCGGGACCTCCAAGAGACCCAGTACTTC,CASSARDLQETQYF,.,.,TRBV25-1,TRBJ2-5
TGTGCCAGCAGCGGGACAGGGAGAAGTCATGGCTACACCTTC,CASSGTGRSHGYTF,few,TRBD1,TRBV6-2/TRBV6-3,TRBJ1-2
TGTGCCAGCACTAAAGGACAGGGGGCTTCCTACGAGCAGTACTTC,CASTKGQGASYEQYF,.,TRBD1,TRBV6-1,TRBJ2-7
TGTGCCAGCAGCCAAGAAGCCTCAGGGAATCAGCCCCAGCATTTT,CASSQEASGNQPQHF,.,.,TRBV4-2,TRBJ1-5
TGTGCCAGCAGCCGCCGGGACAGGGCGGAGACCCAGTACTTC,CASSRRDRAETQYF,few,TRBD1,TRBV16,TRBJ2-5
TGTGCCAGCAGCTTAAGGGACGAAGAGACCCAGTACTTC,CASSLRDEETQYF,few,.,TRBV11-2,TRBJ2-5
TGCGCCAGCAGTGAGTCACTAGCGGGGAACAATGAGCAGTTCTTC,CASSESLAGNNEQFF,.,TRBD2,TRBV10-2,TRBJ2-1
TGTGCCAGCAGCTTACGCAGGGGTGGGAACGAGCAGTACTTC,CASSLRRGGNEQYF,few,.,TRBV11-1,TRBJ2-7
TGCAGTGCTAGAAAGGCCTATAGCAATCAGCCCCAGCATTTT,CSARKAYSNQPQHF,few,.,TRBV20-1,TRBJ1-5
TGTGCCAGCAGGGGGACAGGGTTAAATTCACCCCTCCACTTT,CASRGTGLNSPLHF,.,TRBD1,TRBV12-3/TRBV12-4,TRBJ1-6
TGCAGTGCCCGCGTGGGGGGGTTCTTCACAGATACGCAGTATTTT,CSARVGGFFTDTQYF,.,TRBD2,TRBV20-1,TRBJ2-3
TGTGCCAGCAACCTACAGAACACCGGGGAGCTGTTTTTT,CASNLQNTGELFF,many,.,TRBV5-6,TRBJ2-2
TGTGCCAGCAGTCAAGCCCGGGGTGGCGAGCAGTACTTC,CASSQARGGEQYF,.,.,TRBV7-2,TRBJ2-7
TGTGCCAGCAGTATATGGGCAGATACGCAGTATTTT,CASSIWADTQYF,.,.,TRBV11-2,TRBJ2-3
TGCAGTGCCCCCACAGGGGATCACTATGGCTACACCTTC,CSAPTGDHYGYTF,few,TRBD1,TRBV20-1,TRBJ1-2
TGTGCCAGCAGTCTGCCGGGACAGGGGGAGACCCAGTACTTC,CASSLPGQGETQYF,.,TRBD1,TRBV28,TRBJ2-5
TGCAGTGCGGAACGACGGAGGTCGGGTGAAAAACTGTTTTTT,CSAERRRSGEKLFF,few,.,TRBV20-1,TRBJ1-4